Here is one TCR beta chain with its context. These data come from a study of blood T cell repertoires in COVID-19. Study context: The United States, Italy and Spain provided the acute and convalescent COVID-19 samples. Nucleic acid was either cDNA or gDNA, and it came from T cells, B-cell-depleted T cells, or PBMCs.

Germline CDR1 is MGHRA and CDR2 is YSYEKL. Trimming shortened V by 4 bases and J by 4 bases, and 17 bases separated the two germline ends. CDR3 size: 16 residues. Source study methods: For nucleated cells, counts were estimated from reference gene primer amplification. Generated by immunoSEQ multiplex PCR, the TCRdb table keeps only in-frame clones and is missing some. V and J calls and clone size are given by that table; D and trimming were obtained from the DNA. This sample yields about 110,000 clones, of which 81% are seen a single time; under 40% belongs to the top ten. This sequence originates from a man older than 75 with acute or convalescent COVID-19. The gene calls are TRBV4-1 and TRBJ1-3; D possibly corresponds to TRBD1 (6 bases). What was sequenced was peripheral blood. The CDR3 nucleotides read TGCGCCAGCAGCCTACAGGGTTCGGGCTCGGGAAACACCATATATTTT. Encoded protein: CASSLQGSGSGNTIYF.